The next 7 T cell receptor beta chains were all read from a single sample in a study of OX40 agonist ivuxolimab in advanced cancers. The data were produced by immunoSEQ multiplex PCR, yet TCRdb's version contains in-frame clones alone and is incomplete. The data contain tens of thousands of clones, about 89% of them singletons. The material was CD4+ or CD8+ T cells sorted from blood, obtained in a trial of the OX40 agonist ivuxolimab. Source of these receptors: an adult with an advanced solid tumor such as melanoma, head and neck, liver or kidney cancer.

J is TRBJ1-2 and V is TRBV29-1; D perhaps matches TRBD1 (6 bases). The CDR3 extends over 11 amino acids. The V end was cut by 6 bases, the J end by 2 bases, with 7 bases between. The germline V gene has CDR1 SQVTM and CDR2 ANQGSEA. CDR3 amino acids: CSVTGNYGYTF. CDR3 bases: TGCAGCGTCACAGGGAACTATGGCTACACCTTC.

This clone was observed a single time. The J gene is TRBJ2-1, the V gene TRBV7-9; D might be TRBD1 or TRBD2, each matching 5 bases. Deletions cut 7 bases from V and 8 bases from J, with 21 bases between. Germline lookup yields CDR1 SEHNR and CDR2 FQNEAQ (reference sequence). The CDR3 extends over 15 amino acids. The CDR3 loop reads CASIHRDASYHEQFF. CDR3 DNA sequence: TGTGCCAGCATCCACCGGGACGCATCATATCATGAGCAGTTCTTC.

The J gene is TRBJ1-1, the V gene TRBV5-4; D may be TRBD1 (6 bases). Germline CDR1 and CDR2: SGHNT and YYREEE (reference sequence). The V and J ends lost 4 bases and 1 base respectively, with 23 bases between them. The CDR3 spans 18 residues. CDR3 coding DNA: TGTGCCAGCAGCCGGGGACAAGGTCCGACCTTGAAGAACACTGAAGCTTTCTTT. Its translation: CASSRGQGPTLKNTEAFF.

The count of this clone is one. The J gene is TRBJ1-5, the V gene TRBV28, with D possibly matching TRBD1 (6 bases). V shed 6 bases and J shed 0 bases, with 12 bases lying between them. Germline lookup yields CDR1 MDHEN and CDR2 SYDVKM. This CDR3 has 15 amino acids. The CDR3 is CASRRTADSNQPQHF. DNA for the CDR3: TGTGCCAGCAGACGGACAGCTGATAGCAATCAGCCCCAGCATTTT.

The genes are TRBV6-1 and TRBJ1-1; D not certain. Germline V gene lookup returns CDR1 MNHNS and CDR2 SASEGT. Deletions cut 5 bases from V and 2 bases from J, with 12 bases between. The CDR3 is 14 residues long. CDR3: CASSNRLLNTEAFF. Here the CDR3 DNA reads TGTGCCAGCAGTAACCGTTTGCTCAACACTGAAGCTTTCTTT.

This clone was detected only once. The genes are TRBV28 and TRBJ1-1; D ambiguous. The length of the CDR3 is 12 residues. Germline values: CDR1 MDHEN, CDR2 SYDVKM. Trimming stripped 6 bases from V and 5 bases from J, with 10 bases between. The CDR3 here is CASRTSGTEAFF. CDR3 nucleotide sequence: TGTGCCAGCAGGACTTCGGGGACTGAAGCTTTCTTT.

The chain links TRBV27 to TRBJ1-4; maybe TRBD1 (5 bases). Germline values: CDR1 MNHEY, CDR2 SMNVEV (reference sequence). V was pared by 5 bases and J by 11 bases, with 15 bases between. CDR3 size: 13 residues. The CDR3 sequence is CASSLRVGGKLFF. In DNA, the CDR3 is TGTGCCAGCAGTCTCAGGGTCGGTGGGAAACTGTTTTTT. The full variable domain, rest sourced from reference TRBV27 and TRBJ1-4, is EAQVTQNPRYLITVTGKKLTVTCSQNMNHEYMSWYRQDPGLGLRQIYYSMNVEVTDKGDVPEGYKVSRKEKRNFPLILESPSPNQTSLYFCASSLRVGGKLFFGSGTQLSVL.